This TCR beta chain emerged from a study of control samples from healthy donors and cancer patients (dated by TCRdb to the early 2020s). For this clone: This clone's antigen is unknown. No clone much larger than this one lies a single base away; base qualities are absent.

Receptor libraries were prepared by the immunoSEQ multiplex PCR assay. TCRdb's version of the immuneACCESS table is confined to in-frame rearrangements and falls short of the full clone set. An unresolved V gene accounts for under half of the shortfall where checked; the remainder is of unknown origin. The sample profile shows under 450,000 clones; approximately 92% of them were found once. 6% to 7% of the sample rests with the top ten. The trim is 5 bases for V and 8 bases for J, with a gap of 24 bases between the germline ends. The CDR3 has 17 amino acids, counting the end cysteine and phenylalanine. The sequence is cut down to CDR3 DNA, 51 bases in frame from base 1. CDR1 is given as MNHEY and CDR2 as SMNVEV, both from the germline V gene (reference sequence).

The clonotype was recovered from a middle-aged man with head and neck cancer. The material sequenced was PBMCs. The chain couples TRBV27 to TRBJ1-4, with a tentative D gene TRBD1 over 5 matching bases. The DNA reads as follows: TGTGCCAGCAGTCCCACGGGGGATGGGGTCGTGTGGGAAAAACTGTTTTTT. It translates to CASSPTGDGVVWEKLFF.